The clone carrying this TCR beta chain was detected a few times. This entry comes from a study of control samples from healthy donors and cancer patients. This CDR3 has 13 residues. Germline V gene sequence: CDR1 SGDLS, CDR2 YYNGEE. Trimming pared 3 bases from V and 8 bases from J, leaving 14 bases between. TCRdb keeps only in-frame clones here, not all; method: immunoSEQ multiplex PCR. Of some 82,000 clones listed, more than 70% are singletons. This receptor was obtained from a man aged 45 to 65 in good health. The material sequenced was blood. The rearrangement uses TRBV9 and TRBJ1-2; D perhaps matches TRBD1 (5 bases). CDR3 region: CASSAQEVRGYTF. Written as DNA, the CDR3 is TGTGCCAGCAGCGCACAGGAGGTGCGGGGCTACACCTTC.